Shown below are 18 T cell receptor beta chains from a single sample sequenced in a study of control samples from healthy donors and cancer patients. Produced via immunoSEQ multiplex PCR; TCRdb's table is partial and in-frame only. The profile shows about 80,000 clones, approximately 88% of them singletons. Material for sequencing was blood. The receptors stem from a woman in her sixties in good health.

This rearrangement joins TRBV6-6 to TRBJ1-1, with D perhaps matching TRBD1 (6 bases). The CDR3 covers 17 residues. Germline assignment: CDR1 MNHNY and CDR2 SVGAGI (reference sequence). The V end was cut by 5 bases, the J end by 4 bases, with 23 bases between. The CDR3 sequence is CASSPQGPQKSFTEAFF. CDR3 coding DNA: TGTGCCAGCAGTCCCCAGGGGCCACAGAAGTCTTTCACTGAAGCTTTCTTT.

CDR3 in DNA: TGCGCCAGCAGCCAAGTACGGTCTGACTATGGCTACACCTTC. Residues: CASSQVRSDYGYTF. The chain links TRBV4-3 to TRBJ1-2; D uncertain. Trimming took off 1 base at V and 3 bases at J, with 9 bases between the two ends. The CDR3 loop spans 14 amino acids. From germline, CDR1 is LGHNA and CDR2 YSLEER.

The chain links TRBV7-9 to TRBJ2-2; D is possibly TRBD1 (7 bases). The CDR3 is made up of 16 amino acids. CDR1 SEHNR and CDR2 FQNEAQ come from the germline V gene (reference sequence). V lost 5 bases and J 2 bases, leaving 15 bases between the germline ends. The CDR3: CASSPGGGRNTGELFF. The CDR3 DNA reads TGTGCCAGCAGCCCCGGAGGGGGCCGAAACACCGGGGAGCTGTTTTTT. Combining the CDR3 with reference TRBV7-9 and TRBJ2-2 gives the whole variable domain DTGVSQNPRHKITKRGQNVTFRCDPISEHNRLYWYRQTLGQGPEFLTYFQNEAQLEKSRLLSDRFSAERPKGSFSTLEIQRTEQGDSAMYLCASSPGGGRNTGELFFGEGSRLTVL.

The V and J genes are TRBV10-2 and TRBJ2-3; D gene ambiguous. CDR3 length equals 15 residues. From germline, CDR1 is WSHSY and CDR2 SAAADI. The V gene lost 0 bases and the J gene lost 1 base, with 8 bases spanning the gap. The CDR3 is CASSESKSRTDTQYF. The DNA for the CDR3 is TGCGCCAGCAGTGAGTCGAAGTCCCGCACAGATACGCAGTATTTT.

The J gene is TRBJ1-1, the V gene TRBV7-9; no definite D call. The CDR3 loop spans 14 amino acids. Per germline, CDR1 SEHNR and CDR2 FQNEAQ (reference sequence). V was shortened by 2 bases and J by 5 bases, with 12 bases between the two germline ends. The CDR3 reads CASSLWDWGTEAFF. For the CDR3, the DNA is TGTGCCAGCAGCTTATGGGATTGGGGAACTGAAGCTTTCTTT. Full variable domain (outside the CDR3, taken from reference TRBV7-9 and TRBJ1-1): DTGVSQNPRHKITKRGQNVTFRCDPISEHNRLYWYRQTLGQGPEFLTYFQNEAQLEKSRLLSDRFSAERPKGSFSTLEIQRTEQGDSAMYLCASSLWDWGTEAFFGQGTRLTVV.

This chain links TRBV5-1 with TRBJ1-4, with 7 bases matching TRBD1. The CDR3 has 13 amino acids. Germline V gene data show CDR1 as SGHRS and CDR2 as YFSETQ. Trimming took 0 bases from V and 12 from J; bases not matched to a gene: 5. CDR3 sequence: CASSLDRGMELFF. CDR3 nucleotides: TGCGCCAGCAGCTTGGACAGGGGCATGGAACTGTTTTTT. The variable domain in full, with the rest retrieved from reference TRBV5-1 and TRBJ1-4, is KAGVTQTPRYLIKTRGQQVTLSCSPISGHRSVSWYQQTPGQGLQFLFEYFSETQRNKGNFPGRFSGRQFSNSRSEMNVSTLELGDSALYLCASSLDRGMELFFGSGTQLSVL.

The chain couples TRBV20-1 to TRBJ2-7; 11 nucleotides match TRBD2. The CDR3 consists of 15 residues. Germline CDR1 DFQATT, CDR2 SNEGSKA (reference sequence). V shed 3 bases and J 4 bases; nucleotides not matched to a gene: 8. The CDR3 region is CSASSLAGGPYEQYF. As DNA, the CDR3 is TGCAGTGCTAGTTCCCTAGCGGGGGGACCTTACGAGCAGTACTTC.

The chain uses TRBV11-3 and TRBJ2-7, with TRBD1 matching 9 bases. The CDR3 runs 13 residues. The germline gives CDR1 SGHNT, CDR2 YENEEA. J gave up 1 base and V 10 bases, and 5 bases lay outside the gene matches. The DNA of the CDR3 is TGTGCCACTACCGGGACAGGGTCCTACGAGCAGTACTTC. Protein product: CATTGTGSYEQYF.

The chain recombines TRBV7-9 with TRBJ2-6; D unclear. The CDR3 consists of 16 residues. V was pared by 3 bases and J by 0 bases, with 9 bases between. Germline values: CDR1 SEHNR, CDR2 FQNEAQ (reference sequence). CDR3 sequence reads: CASSLDVGSGANVLTF. The CDR3 DNA sequence: TGTGCCAGCAGCTTGGATGTTGGCTCTGGGGCCAACGTCCTGACTTTC.

This clone occurred once. The chain couples TRBV28 to TRBJ1-1, with D maybe TRBD1 (6 bases). The CDR3 has 15 amino acids. The ends were cut back, 6 bases at V and 1 base at J, with 15 bases in the middle. In germline, CDR1 is MDHEN, CDR2 SYDVKM. CDR3 DNA sequence: TGTGCCAGCAGCTCGGAAAAAGGGGGGAACACTGAAGCTTTCTTT. It is translated as CASSSEKGGNTEAFF.

V and J are TRBV4-3 and TRBJ1-3; perhaps TRBD1 as D (5 bases). The CDR3 spans 16 residues. Germline assignment: CDR1 LGHNA and CDR2 YSLEER. The V end was cut by 0 bases, the J end by 0 bases, with 9 bases between. The CDR3 DNA follows: TGCGCCAGCAGCCAAGATTCGGGGGGCTCTGGAAACACCATATATTTT. Protein: CASSQDSGGSGNTIYF.

The chain joins TRBV11-2 to TRBJ1-2; TRBD1 aligns across 9 bases. The CDR3 runs 14 residues. Germline CDR1 SGHAT, CDR2 FQNNGV. The V gene end was trimmed by 5 bases and the J gene end by 7 bases; junction bases not matched to a gene: 8. CDR3 sequence reads: CASSMPGQGSGYTF. In nucleotides, the CDR3 is TGTGCCAGCAGCATGCCGGGACAGGGTAGTGGCTACACCTTC.

Here the CDR3 reads CASSLVGLASGRRKETQYF. The CDR3 DNA reads as TGTGCCAGCAGCTTAGTGGGGCTCGCTAGCGGGAGAAGAAAAGAGACCCAGTACTTC. The chain carries TRBV7-6 and TRBJ2-5, with 10 bases that match TRBD2. CDR3 length equals 19 residues. V trimming: 1 base; J trimming: 3 bases; junction bases outside the gene matches: 14. Germline V gene lookup returns CDR1 SGHVS and CDR2 FNYEAQ. Looking up the rest from reference TRBV7-6 and TRBJ2-5 gives the full variable domain: GAGVSQSPRYKVTKRGQDVALRCDPISGHVSLYWYRQALGQGPEFLTYFNYEAQQDKSGLPNDRFSAERPEGSISTLTIQRTEQRDSAMYRCASSLVGLASGRRKETQYFGPGTRLLVL.

The chain couples TRBV12-3 or TRBV12-4 to TRBJ1-6; 7 positions match TRBD1. The CDR3 runs 13 residues. After removal of 6 bases from V and 6 bases from J, the junction contained 2 bases not matched to a gene. The CDR3 sequence: CASRGQSNSPLHF. CDR3 nucleotides: TGTGCCAGCAGGGGACAGTCTAATTCACCCCTCCACTTT.

J is TRBJ1-1 and V is TRBV29-1; no clear D gene. This CDR3 is 13 amino acids long. Germline V gene sequence: CDR1 SQVTM, CDR2 ANQGSEA. Trimming took off 3 bases at V and 6 bases at J, with 14 bases between the two ends. The CDR3 reads CSVEFWAEAEAFF. CDR3 bases: TGCAGCGTTGAGTTTTGGGCAGAGGCTGAAGCTTTCTTT.

The gene calls are TRBV2 and TRBJ1-1, with TRBD1 matching over 7 bases. Germline V gene lookup returns CDR1 SNHLY and CDR2 FYNNEI. V lost 2 bases and J lost 3; bases outside the gene matches: 15. The CDR3 length is 18 residues. The CDR3 here is CASSEHPADWDSHTEAFF. In DNA, the CDR3 is TGTGCCAGCAGTGAACATCCAGCAGATTGGGACAGCCACACTGAAGCTTTCTTT.

The gene calls are TRBV18 and TRBJ1-3, with 9 bases that match TRBD1. The CDR3 consists of 16 residues. Germline lookup yields CDR1 KGHSH and CDR2 LQKENI. J gave up 4 bases and V 3 bases, and 7 bases lay outside the gene matches. CDR3 region: CASSPATGGFGNTIYF. DNA for the CDR3: TGTGCCAGCTCACCCGCAACAGGGGGCTTCGGAAACACCATATATTTT.

This chain joins TRBV6-6 and TRBJ2-7; 9 bases are shared with TRBD2. V gave up 5 bases and J gave up 3 bases; unmatched junction bases: 5. Germline values: CDR1 MNHNY, CDR2 SVGAGI (reference sequence). CDR3 length: 14 amino acids. The CDR3 DNA follows: TGTGCCAGCAGTGCACTAGCGGGTATCTACGAGCAGTACTTC. Translation gives CASSALAGIYEQYF.